This T cell receptor beta chain comes out of a study of shared clonotypes between healthy human individuals. Study-level background: Donors consisted of two women and three men between 18 and 49. Points from the study as a whole: Despite large depth, rarefaction showed incomplete sorted-subset sequencing.

There were only Caucasian adults among the donors, and all lived in Nashville, Tennessee. Concerning this clone itself: Antigen unknown. The germline gene is not matched at one end of the junction; a read error may be the cause.

Germline lookup yields CDR1 SGHAT and CDR2 FQNNGV. This CDR3 comprises 15 residues. Per sorted-subset replicate PCR, input was 150 to 250 ng DNA, representing roughly 30,000 T cell genomes. Profiling relied on immunoSEQ multiplex PCR, and the TCRdb table lists in-frame clones only, not all of them. The table lists roughly 700,000 clones, roughly 70% of them singletons. Source material: memory CD4+ T cells sorted from blood. Documented subset: CD45RA-negative fraction. This chain links TRBV11-2 with TRBJ1-4, with D possibly matching TRBD1 (5 bases). The receptor's source is a woman aged 25-40 years in good health. The CDR3 DNA sequence: TGTGCCAGCAATATGGGGGAAGAAGCTAATGGAAAACTGTTTTTT. This gives the protein CASNMGEEANGKLFF.